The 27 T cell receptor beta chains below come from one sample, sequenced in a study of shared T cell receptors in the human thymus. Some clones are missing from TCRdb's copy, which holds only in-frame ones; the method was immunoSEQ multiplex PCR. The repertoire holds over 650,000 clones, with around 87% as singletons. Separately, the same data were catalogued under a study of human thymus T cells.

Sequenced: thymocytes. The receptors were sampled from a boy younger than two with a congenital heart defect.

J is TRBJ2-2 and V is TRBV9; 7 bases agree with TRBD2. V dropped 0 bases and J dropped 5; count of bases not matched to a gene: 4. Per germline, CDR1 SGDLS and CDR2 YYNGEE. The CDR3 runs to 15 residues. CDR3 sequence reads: CASSVVEGGTGELFF. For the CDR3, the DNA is TGTGCCAGCAGCGTAGTAGAGGGAGGGACCGGGGAGCTGTTTTTT.

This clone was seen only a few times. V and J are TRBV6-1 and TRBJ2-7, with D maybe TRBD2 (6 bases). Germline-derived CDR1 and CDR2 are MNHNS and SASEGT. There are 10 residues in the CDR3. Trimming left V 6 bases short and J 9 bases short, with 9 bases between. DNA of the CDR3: TGTGCCAGCAGGGGGGGATGGCAGTACTTC. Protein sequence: CASRGGWQYF.

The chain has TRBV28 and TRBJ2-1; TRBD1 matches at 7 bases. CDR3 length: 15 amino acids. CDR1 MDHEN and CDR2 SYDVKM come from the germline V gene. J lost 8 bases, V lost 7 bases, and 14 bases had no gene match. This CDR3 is CASTPTHDRADEQFF. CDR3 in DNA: TGTGCCAGCACCCCAACCCATGACAGGGCCGATGAGCAGTTCTTC.

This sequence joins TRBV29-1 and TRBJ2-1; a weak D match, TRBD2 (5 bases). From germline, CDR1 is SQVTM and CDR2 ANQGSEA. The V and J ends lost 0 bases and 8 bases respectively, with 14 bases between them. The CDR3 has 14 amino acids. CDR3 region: CSVEEGEGLDEQFF. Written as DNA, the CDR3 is TGCAGCGTTGAAGAAGGCGAGGGCCTCGATGAGCAGTTCTTC.

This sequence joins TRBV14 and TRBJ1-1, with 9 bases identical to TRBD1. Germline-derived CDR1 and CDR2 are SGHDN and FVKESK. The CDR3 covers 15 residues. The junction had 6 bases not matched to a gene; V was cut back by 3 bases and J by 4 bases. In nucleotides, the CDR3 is TGTGCCAGCAGCCATGCGGACAGGGGCGGCACTGAAGCTTTCTTT. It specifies CASSHADRGGTEAFF.

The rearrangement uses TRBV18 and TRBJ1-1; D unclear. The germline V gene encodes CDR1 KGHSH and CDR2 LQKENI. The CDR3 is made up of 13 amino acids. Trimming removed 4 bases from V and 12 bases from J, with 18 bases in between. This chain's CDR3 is CASSHTTPRAPFF. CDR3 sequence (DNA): TGTGCCAGCTCACATACAACTCCGAGGGCGCCTTTCTTT.

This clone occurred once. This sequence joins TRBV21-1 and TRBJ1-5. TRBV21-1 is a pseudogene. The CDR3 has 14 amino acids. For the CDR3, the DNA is TGTGCCAGCAACAGAGGGTGTAGCAATCAGCCCCAGCATTTT. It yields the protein CASNRGCSNQPQHF.

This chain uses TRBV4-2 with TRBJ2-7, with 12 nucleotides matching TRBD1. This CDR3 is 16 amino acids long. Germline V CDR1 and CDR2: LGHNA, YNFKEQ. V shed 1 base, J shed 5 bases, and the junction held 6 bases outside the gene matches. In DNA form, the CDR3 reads TGTGCCAGCAGCCAAGGCGTAGGGACAGGGGGCAACGAGCAGTACTTC. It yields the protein CASSQGVGTGGNEQYF.

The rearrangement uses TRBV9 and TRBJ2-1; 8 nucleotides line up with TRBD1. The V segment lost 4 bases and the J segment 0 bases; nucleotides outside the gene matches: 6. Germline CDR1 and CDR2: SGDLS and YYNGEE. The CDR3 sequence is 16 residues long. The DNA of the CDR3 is TGTGCCAGCAGCATAAGACAGGGGAGCTCCTACAATGAGCAGTTCTTC. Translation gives CASSIRQGSSYNEQFF.

CDR3 amino acids: CASSLVRSGHRNYGYTF. The CDR3 DNA reads TGCGCCAGCAGCTTGGTACGTTCAGGTCACCGTAACTATGGCTACACCTTC. V and J are TRBV5-1 and TRBJ1-2, with D unresolved. The CDR3 loop spans 17 amino acids. Germline CDR1 SGHRS, CDR2 YFSETQ. V was cut by 0 bases and J by 1 base, with 16 bases left in between.

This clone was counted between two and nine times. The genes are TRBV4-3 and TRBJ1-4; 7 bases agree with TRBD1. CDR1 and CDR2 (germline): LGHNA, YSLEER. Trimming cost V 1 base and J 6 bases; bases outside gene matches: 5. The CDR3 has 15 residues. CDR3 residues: CASSQVRGLDEKLFF. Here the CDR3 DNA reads TGCGCCAGCAGCCAAGTGAGGGGGCTTGATGAAAAACTGTTTTTT.

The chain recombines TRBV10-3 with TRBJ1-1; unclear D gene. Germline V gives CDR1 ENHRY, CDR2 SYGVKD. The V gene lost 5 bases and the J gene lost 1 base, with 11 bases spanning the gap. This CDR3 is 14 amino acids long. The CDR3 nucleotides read TGTGCCATCAGTTTTGGAGCGGAGAACACTGAAGCTTTCTTT. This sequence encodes CAISFGAENTEAFF.

CDR3 bases: TGTGCCAGCAGCTTGCAGAGGGGGCACTACGAGCAGTACTTC. Translation gives CASSLQRGHYEQYF. This rearrangement joins TRBV5-8 to TRBJ2-7; the match to TRBD1 covers 7 bases. The ends lost 1 base at V and 3 bases at J; junction bases unmatched: 4. CDR1 SGHTS and CDR2 YDEGEE come from the germline V gene. This CDR3 region has 14 residues.

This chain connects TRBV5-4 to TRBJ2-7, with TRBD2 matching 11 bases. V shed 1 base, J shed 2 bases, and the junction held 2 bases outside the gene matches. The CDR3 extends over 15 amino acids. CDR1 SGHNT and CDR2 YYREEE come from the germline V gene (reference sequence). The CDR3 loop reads CASSLWGLAAYEQYF. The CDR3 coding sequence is TGTGCCAGCAGCTTGTGGGGACTAGCGGCCTACGAGCAGTACTTC. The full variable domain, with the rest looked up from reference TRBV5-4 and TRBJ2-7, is ETGVTQSPTHLIKTRGQQVTLRCSSQSGHNTVSWYQQALGQGPQFIFQYYREEENGRGNFPPRFSGLQFPNYSSELNVNALELDDSALYLCASSLWGLAAYEQYFGPGTRLTVT.

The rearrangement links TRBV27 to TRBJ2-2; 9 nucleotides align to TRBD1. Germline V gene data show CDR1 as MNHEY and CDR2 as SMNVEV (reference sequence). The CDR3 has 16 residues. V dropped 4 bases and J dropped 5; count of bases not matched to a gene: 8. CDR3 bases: TGTGCCAGCAGTTCCGGGACAGGGCGGAGAACCGGGGAGCTGTTTTTT. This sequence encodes CASSSGTGRRTGELFF.

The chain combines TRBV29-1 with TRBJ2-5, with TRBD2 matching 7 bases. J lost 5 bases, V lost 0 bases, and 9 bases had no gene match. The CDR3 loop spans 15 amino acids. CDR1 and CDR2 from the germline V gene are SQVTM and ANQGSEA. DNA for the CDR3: TGCAGCGTTGAAGACCCTATGGGAGGGGTGGAGACCCAGTACTTC. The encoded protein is CSVEDPMGGVETQYF.

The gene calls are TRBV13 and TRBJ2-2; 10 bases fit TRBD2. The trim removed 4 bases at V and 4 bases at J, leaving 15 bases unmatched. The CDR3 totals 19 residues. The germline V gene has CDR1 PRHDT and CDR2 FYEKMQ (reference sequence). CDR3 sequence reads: CASSSRWEREGRSTGELFF. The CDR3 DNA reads TGTGCCAGCAGCTCCCGGTGGGAGCGGGAGGGCCGAAGCACCGGGGAGCTGTTTTTT.

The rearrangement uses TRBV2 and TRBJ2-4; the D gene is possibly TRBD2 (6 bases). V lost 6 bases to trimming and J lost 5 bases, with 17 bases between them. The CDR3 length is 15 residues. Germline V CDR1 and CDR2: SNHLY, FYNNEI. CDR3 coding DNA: TGTGCCAGCAGCACTTCGTGGGAGGAGGAAAACATTCAGTACTTC. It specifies CASSTSWEEENIQYF.

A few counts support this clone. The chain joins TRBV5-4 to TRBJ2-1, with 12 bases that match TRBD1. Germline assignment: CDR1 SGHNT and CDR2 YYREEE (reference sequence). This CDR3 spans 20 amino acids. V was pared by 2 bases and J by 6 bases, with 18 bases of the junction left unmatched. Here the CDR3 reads CASSLPGQGAKAGGRNEQFF. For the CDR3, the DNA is TGTGCCAGCAGCTTACCGGGACAGGGGGCGAAAGCGGGGGGGCGCAATGAGCAGTTCTTC.

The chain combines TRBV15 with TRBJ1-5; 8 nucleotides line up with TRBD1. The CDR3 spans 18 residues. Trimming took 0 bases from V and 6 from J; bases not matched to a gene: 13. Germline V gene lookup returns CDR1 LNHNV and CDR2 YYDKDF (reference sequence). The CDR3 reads CATSRDSWVTGESQPQHF. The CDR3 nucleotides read TGTGCCACCAGCAGAGATAGTTGGGTGACAGGGGAAAGTCAGCCCCAGCATTTT.

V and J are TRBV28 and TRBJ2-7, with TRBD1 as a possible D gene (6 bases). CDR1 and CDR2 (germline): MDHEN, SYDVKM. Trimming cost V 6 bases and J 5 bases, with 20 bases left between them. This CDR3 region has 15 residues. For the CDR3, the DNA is TGTGCCAGCAGCGATACCGGGACACTCCTTGACGAGCAGTACTTC. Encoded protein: CASSDTGTLLDEQYF.

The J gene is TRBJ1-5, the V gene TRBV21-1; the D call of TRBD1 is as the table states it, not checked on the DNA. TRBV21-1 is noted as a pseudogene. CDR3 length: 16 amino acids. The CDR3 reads CASSKCRGSRNQPQHF. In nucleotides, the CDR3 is TGTGCCAGCAGCAAATGTAGGGGCAGCAGAAATCAGCCCCAGCATTTT.

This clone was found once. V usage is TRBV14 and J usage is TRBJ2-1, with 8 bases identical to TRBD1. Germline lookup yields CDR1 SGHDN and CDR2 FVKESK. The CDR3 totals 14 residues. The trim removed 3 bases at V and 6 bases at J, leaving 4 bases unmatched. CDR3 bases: TGTGCCAGCAGCCACCTCGGACAGGGCAATGAGCAGTTCTTC. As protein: CASSHLGQGNEQFF.

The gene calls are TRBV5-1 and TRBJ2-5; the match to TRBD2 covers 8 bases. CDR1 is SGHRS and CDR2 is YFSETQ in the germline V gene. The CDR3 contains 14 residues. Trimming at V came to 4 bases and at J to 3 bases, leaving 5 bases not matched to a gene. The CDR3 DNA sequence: TGCGCCAGCAGCCCCGGGACTAGGAAAGAGACCCAGTACTTC. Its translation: CASSPGTRKETQYF.

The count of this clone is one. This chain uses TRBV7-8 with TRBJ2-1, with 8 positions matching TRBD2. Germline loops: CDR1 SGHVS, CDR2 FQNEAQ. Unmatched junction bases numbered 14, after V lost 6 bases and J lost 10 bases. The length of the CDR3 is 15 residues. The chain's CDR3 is CASRPEGLESWEQFF. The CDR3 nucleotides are TGTGCCAGCAGGCCAGAGGGACTAGAATCGTGGGAGCAGTTCTTC.

The CDR3 nucleotides read TGCGCCAGCAGCCAAGATTGGTGGGACAGGGTTAACGAGCAGTACTTC. Encoded protein: CASSQDWWDRVNEQYF. The chain is built from TRBV4-3 and TRBJ2-7; 9 nucleotides match TRBD1. The length of the CDR3 is 16 residues. Trimming at V came to 0 bases and at J to 5 bases, leaving 8 bases not matched to a gene. The germline V gene has CDR1 LGHNA and CDR2 YSLEER.

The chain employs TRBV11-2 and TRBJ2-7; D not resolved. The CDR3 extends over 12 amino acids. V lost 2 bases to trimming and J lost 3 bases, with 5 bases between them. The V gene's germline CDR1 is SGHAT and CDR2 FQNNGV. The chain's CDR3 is CASSLFGYEQYF. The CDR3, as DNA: TGTGCCAGCAGCTTATTCGGCTACGAGCAGTACTTC.